This paragraph reports one T cell receptor beta chain. The junction had 11 bases not matched to a gene; V was cut back by 4 bases and J by 6 bases. The CDR3 is 18 residues long. CDR1 and CDR2 (germline): SGHVS, FQNEAQ. Clones were sequenced by immunoSEQ multiplex PCR, and TCRdb holds only the in-frame ones, with some missing. The table lists tens of thousands of clones, approximately 89% of them singletons, with roughly 4.5% in the top ten. The record originates from a study of blood T cell repertoires in COVID-19. The clonotype was recovered from a woman aged 45 to 65 with active COVID-19. The chain joins TRBV7-8 to TRBJ2-1; 14 bases align to TRBD2. Sequences were obtained from peripheral blood. CDR3 nucleotides: TGTGCCAGCAGCTCAGGACTAGCGGGAGGACCGCTGTTCAATGAGCAGTTCTTC. This translates into CASSSGLAGGPLFNEQFF.